Each of the 16 T cell receptor beta chains below was sequenced from the same sample in a study of blood T cell repertoires in COVID-19. Profiled with immunoSEQ multiplex PCR; TCRdb holds only in-frame clones, not every one. This sample has roughly 350,000 clones, with around 87% found just once. The sample comprised peripheral blood. The origin of the receptors is a woman in her fifties or sixties with COVID-19, enrolled during active disease.

This clone has just one count. The gene calls are TRBV11-2 and TRBJ2-5; 9 bases agree with TRBD1. The CDR3 runs to 15 residues. V gave up 5 bases and J gave up 5 bases; unmatched junction bases: 9. Germline V gene data show CDR1 as SGHAT and CDR2 as FQNNGV. The CDR3 loop reads CASSLIHRGHETQYF. The CDR3 nucleotides are TGTGCCAGCAGCCTAATTCACAGGGGGCACGAGACCCAGTACTTC.

This clone was detected only once. The V gene is TRBV14, the J gene TRBJ2-1; 12 nucleotides line up with TRBD2. Unmatched junction bases numbered 8, after V lost 4 bases and J lost 7 bases. This CDR3 spans 16 amino acids. Per the germline V gene, CDR1 is SGHDN and CDR2 is FVKESK. The CDR3 reads CASSPSTSGSRNEQFF. The DNA for the CDR3 is TGTGCCAGCAGCCCCTCGACTAGCGGGAGTCGTAATGAGCAGTTCTTC.

The chain employs TRBV5-1 and TRBJ2-1, with TRBD1 as a possible D gene (6 bases). The germline gives CDR1 SGHRS, CDR2 YFSETQ. The ends were cut back, 4 bases at V and 2 bases at J, with 16 bases in the middle. This CDR3 comprises 16 residues. CDR3 protein: CASSRGATGTYNEQFF. DNA for the CDR3: TGCGCCAGCAGCCGAGGAGCGACAGGCACCTACAATGAGCAGTTCTTC.

The gene calls are TRBV18 and TRBJ1-1, with D hard to call. CDR3 length: 19 residues. Germline CDR1 KGHSH, CDR2 LQKENI. V lost 3 bases and J lost 3, with 26 bases in between. The CDR3 is CASSPLSPDRLGGDTEAFF. In nucleotides, the CDR3 is TGTGCCAGCTCACCCCTAAGTCCCGATCGCCTGGGTGGAGACACTGAAGCTTTCTTT.

The chain employs TRBV7-2 and TRBJ2-5; D call uncertain. This CDR3 is built from 14 residues. Trimming removed 6 bases at V and 1 base at J, with 12 bases between. Germline-derived CDR1 and CDR2 are SGHTA and FQGNSA. CDR3 DNA: TGTGCCAGCAGGACTTTCAATCTCCAAGAGACCCAGTACTTC. The encoded protein is CASRTFNLQETQYF.

The gene calls are TRBV5-5 and TRBJ2-7; D gene unclear. Germline-derived CDR1 and CDR2 are SGHKS and YYEKEE (reference sequence). The CDR3 runs to 13 residues. The V end lost 0 bases, the J end lost 3 bases, and 7 bases lay between the germline ends. The CDR3 sequence: CASSLAQYYEQYF. The CDR3 coding sequence is TGTGCCAGCAGCTTGGCCCAGTACTACGAGCAGTACTTC.

The J gene is TRBJ1-1, the V gene TRBV4-1; 7 nucleotides align to TRBD1. The V segment lost 3 bases and the J segment 0 bases; nucleotides outside the gene matches: 7. Germline V gives CDR1 MGHRA, CDR2 YSYEKL. The CDR3 totals 16 residues. The CDR3 DNA reads TGCGCCAGCAGCCATTCGCCCGGGACAGTGAACACTGAAGCTTTCTTT. It specifies CASSHSPGTVNTEAFF.

The chain couples TRBV2 to TRBJ1-5; D unclear. The germline CDR1 and CDR2 sequences are SNHLY and FYNNEI. The length of the CDR3 is 14 residues. The V end was cut by 7 bases, the J end by 0 bases, with 10 bases between. The CDR3: CASKTDYSNQPQHF. The CDR3 DNA sequence: TGTGCCAGCAAAACAGACTATAGCAATCAGCCCCAGCATTTT.

The chain combines TRBV18 with TRBJ1-2; 7 positions agree with TRBD1. V shed 0 bases, J shed 7 bases, and the junction held 5 bases outside the gene matches. The CDR3 length is 14 residues. CDR1 is KGHSH and CDR2 is LQKENI in the germline V gene. CDR3 sequence: CASSPPLPGGGYTF. CDR3 DNA: TGTGCCAGCTCACCACCTTTACCAGGGGGTGGCTACACCTTC.

The chain has TRBV5-5 and TRBJ1-6, with D tentatively TRBD1 (6 bases). With 2 bases removed from V and 7 bases from J, the gap between germline ends came to 16 bases. The CDR3 is 16 amino acids. The V gene's germline CDR1 is SGHKS and CDR2 YYEKEE (reference sequence). CDR3 loop: CASSLPSTGWNSPLHF. CDR3 nucleotides: TGTGCCAGCAGCTTACCATCGACAGGATGGAATTCACCCCTCCACTTT. The entire variable domain, with the rest obtained from reference TRBV5-5 and TRBJ1-6, is as follows: DAGVTQSPTHLIKTRGQQVTLRCSPISGHKSVSWYQQVLGQGPQFIFQYYEKEERGRGNFPDRFSARQFPNYSSELNVNALLLGDSALYLCASSLPSTGWNSPLHFGNGTRLTVT.

DNA for the CDR3: TGTGCCAGCAGTTTCGCGGAGAACACTGAAGCTTTCTTT. Residues: CASSFAENTEAFF. This chain links TRBV12-3 or TRBV12-4 with TRBJ1-1; D call uncertain. The CDR3 totals 13 residues. V was trimmed by 3 bases and J by 1 base, leaving 6 bases between them.

The rearrangement joins TRBV19 to TRBJ2-5; weak D call: TRBD1 (5 bases). Trimming shortened V by 4 bases and J by 5 bases, and 20 bases separated the two germline ends. There are 16 residues in the CDR3. CDR1 is LNHDA and CDR2 is SQIVND in the germline V gene (reference sequence). CDR3 sequence (DNA): TGTGCCAGTAGTAAGAACAGGCTGCGGTCGCCGGAGACCCAGTACTTC. The encoded protein is CASSKNRLRSPETQYF.

The J gene is TRBJ2-1, the V gene TRBV6-5, with TRBD1 matching 7 bases. This CDR3 is built from 14 residues. Germline V CDR1 and CDR2: MNHEY, SVGAGI. V gave up 6 bases and J gave up 4 bases; unmatched junction bases: 6. In nucleotides, the CDR3 is TGTGCCAGCAGAATGACAGGGAAATACAATGAGCAGTTCTTC. Translated, it gives CASRMTGKYNEQFF.

The genes are TRBV6-2 or TRBV6-3 and TRBJ1-2; the D gene is possibly TRBD1 (6 bases). The CDR3 extends over 14 amino acids. V dropped 2 bases and J dropped 8 bases, with 15 bases sitting between them. The germline gives CDR1 MNHEY, CDR2 SVGEGT. The CDR3 loop is CASSYGSAGEGYTF. The CDR3 DNA reads TGTGCCAGCAGTTACGGCTCGGCAGGGGAAGGCTACACCTTC.

This clone appeared a single time. This chain uses TRBV9 with TRBJ2-1; 11 nucleotides align to TRBD1. Germline CDR1 and CDR2: SGDLS and YYNGEE. V lost 0 bases to trimming and J lost 2 bases; unmatched junction nucleotides: 13. The CDR3 spans 20 residues. The DNA for the CDR3 is TGTGCCAGCAGCGTAGCTGGGACAGGGGGTGGGGGGGGCGCCTACAATGAGCAGTTCTTC. Translating it yields CASSVAGTGGGGGAYNEQFF.

J is TRBJ2-1 and V is TRBV7-2; D ambiguous. This CDR3 is 15 amino acids long. With 2 bases removed from V and 0 bases from J, the gap between germline ends came to 8 bases. Germline lookup yields CDR1 SGHTA and CDR2 FQGNSA. Here the CDR3 reads CASSLNGRSYNEQFF. CDR3 coding DNA: TGTGCCAGCAGCTTAAACGGTCGCTCCTACAATGAGCAGTTCTTC.